A single T cell receptor (beta chain) is shown here with its context. Per the germline V gene, CDR1 is SGHTA and CDR2 is FQGNSA. The ends lost 5 bases at V and 4 bases at J; junction bases unmatched: 8. The CDR3 is made up of 15 amino acids. Through a sample-barcoded 5' primer and a J-beta primer mix, a second PCR was run for 7 to 11 cycles. TCRdb itself ran the 5' RACE reads through MiXCR, one entry per CDR3 protein. This sample yields fewer than 800,000 distinct CDR3 sequences, of which over 45% are seen a single time; around a third belongs to the top ten. These data come from a study of blood T cells in healthy people across ages.

The sample comprised blood. The sequence was collected from a woman aged 55-69 years in good health. The chain uses TRBV7-2 and TRBJ2-5; 9 nucleotides align to TRBD1. This CDR3 is CASSANRGPGETQYF. Here the CDR3 DNA reads TGTGCCAGCAGCGCCAACAGGGGGCCGGGAGAGACCCAGTACTTC. Full variable domain (outside the CDR3, taken from reference TRBV7-2 and TRBJ2-5): GAGVSQSPSNKVTEKGKDVELRCDPISGHTALYWYRQSLGQGLEFLIYFQGNSAPDKSGLPSDRFSAERTGGSVSTLTIQRTQQEDSAVYLCASSANRGPGETQYFGPGTRLLVL.